In this sample, the clone carrying this T cell receptor (beta chain) turned up a few times. These data are taken from a study of T cells in Graves' hyperthyroidism and ophthalmopathy. Germline-derived CDR1 and CDR2 are MNHNS and SASEGT. V lost 4 bases and J lost 0, with 13 bases in between. The CDR3 extends over 16 amino acids. Regions amplified from RNA transcripts were the TCR beta CDR3 regions. The study used the HTBI primer set for a first-round RT-PCR of the TCR CDR3. TCRdb reprocessed the multiplex PCR reads via MiXCR and lists one record per CDR3 protein. The repertoire holds about half a million distinct CDR3 sequences, with around a fifth as singletons.

The source is a woman in her seventies with Graves' ophthalmopathy. Sequencing input: blood. The genes are TRBV6-1 and TRBJ1-5, with D hard to call. The CDR3 here is CASSVDAGVSNQPQHF. The CDR3 DNA is TGTGCCAGCAGTGTGGATGCGGGAGTTAGCAATCAGCCCCAGCATTTT.